This is a list of T cell receptor beta chains from one sample in a study of PD-L1 blockade in urothelial cancer. TCRdb's copy holds only in-frame clones and misses some; the assay was immunoSEQ multiplex PCR. The sample gives 55,000 to 80,000 clones, under 90% of which show up once; 3.2% is in the top ten. Sample: PBMCs, taken around atezolizumab (anti-PD-L1) treatment. The receptor set was obtained from a man between 70 and 80 years old with urothelial cancer. Both conserved end residues are part of each CDR3. The D gene is left open where the match is weak. Rows may omit the clone size; those that give it use once, few, many or a size class.

V	J	D	size	CDR3	DNA
TRBV4-2	TRBJ1-3	TRBD1	NA	CASSLEKGQAISGNTIYF	TGTGCCAGCAGCCTGGAAAAGGGACAGGCAATCTCTGGAAACACCATATATTTT
TRBV9	TRBJ2-1	NA	NA	CASSVATRGGNEQFF	TGTGCCAGCAGCGTAGCTACGCGAGGTGGCAATGAGCAGTTCTTC
TRBV19	TRBJ2-1	NA	NA	CASRSLAPYNEQFF	TGTGCCAGTAGGTCGTTAGCGCCTTACAATGAGCAGTTCTTC
TRBV29-1	TRBJ2-2	TRBD1	NA	CSVETGVYTGELFF	TGCAGCGTTGAAACAGGGGTCTACACCGGGGAGCTGTTTTTT
TRBV11-2	TRBJ2-1	TRBD2	NA	CASSGTSGGYNEQFF	TGTGCCAGCAGCGGGACTAGCGGGGGTTACAATGAGCAGTTCTTC
TRBV5-8	TRBJ2-7	TRBD1	NA	CASSLQGSPPDF	TGTGCCAGCAGCTTACAGGGGTCCCCCCCGGACTTC
TRBV9	TRBJ1-4	NA	NA	CASSVAGETEKLFF	TGTGCCAGCAGCGTAGCCGGGGAAACTGAAAAACTGTTTTTT
TRBV2	TRBJ2-6	NA	NA	CASSARLSGANVLTF	TGTGCCAGCAGCGCCCGGTTGTCTGGGGCCAACGTCCTGACTTTC
TRBV2	TRBJ2-7	NA	NA	CASTGDSSTPYF	TGTGCCAGCACCGGGGACTCCAGTACACCGTACTTC
TRBV7-9	TRBJ2-5	NA	NA	CASSLAGGAETQYF	TGTGCCAGCAGCTTAGCGGGGGGAGCCGAGACCCAGTACTTC
TRBV30	TRBJ2-3	NA	NA	CAWSGLSHLQYF	TGTGCCTGGAGTGGACTGTCTCATCTTCAGTATTTT
TRBV28	TRBJ1-5	NA	NA	CASSSGLRGSGQPQHF	TGTGCCAGCAGTTCCGGCCTCCGGGGAAGCGGTCAGCCCCAGCATTTT
TRBV9	TRBJ2-3	NA	once	CASSVGADTDTQYF	TGTGCCAGCAGCGTAGGGGCTGACACAGATACGCAGTATTTT
TRBV7-9	TRBJ2-7	TRBD2	NA	CASSIVLAGVEEQYF	TGTGCCAGCAGCATCGTACTAGCGGGAGTAGAGGAGCAGTACTTC
TRBV2	TRBJ2-1	TRBD1	few	CASRGQGADEQFF	TGTGCCAGCAGGGGACAGGGGGCGGATGAGCAGTTCTTC
TRBV29-1	TRBJ2-1	TRBD2	NA	CSVQTSGSNEQFF	TGCAGCGTTCAGACTAGCGGGAGTAATGAGCAGTTCTTC
TRBV2	TRBJ2-7	TRBD1	NA	CASSPDRGIGEQYF	TGTGCCAGCAGTCCGGACAGGGGGATTGGCGAGCAGTACTTC
TRBV5-1	TRBJ2-5	TRBD1	NA	CASSPRPGQGAETQYF	TGCGCCAGCAGCCCGAGGCCGGGACAGGGGGCCGAGACCCAGTACTTC
TRBV7-3	TRBJ2-3	NA	NA	CASSFGGSLDTQYF	TGTGCCAGCAGCTTTGGGGGGAGTTTAGATACGCAGTATTTT
TRBV5-8	TRBJ2-6	NA	NA	CASSLVRQLIFSGANVLTF	TGTGCCAGCAGCTTGGTTCGACAGCTAATTTTCTCTGGGGCCAACGTCCTGACTTTC
TRBV28	TRBJ2-7	NA	NA	CASSEGVHEQYF	TGTGCCAGCAGTGAGGGGGTCCACGAGCAGTACTTC
TRBV13	TRBJ2-7	TRBD2	NA	CASSRTSGFAKEQYF	TGTGCCAGCAGTAGGACTAGCGGGTTCGCTAAAGAGCAGTACTTC
TRBV7-6	TRBJ2-7	TRBD2	NA	CASSLGRVYEQYF	TGTGCCAGCAGCCTGGGGAGGGTCTACGAGCAGTACTTC
TRBV2	TRBJ2-1	NA	NA	CATYAASTYNEQFF	TGTGCCACATATGCGGCGTCGACCTACAATGAGCAGTTCTTC
TRBV2	TRBJ2-7	TRBD2	NA	CASSRSGTSGTSYEQYF	TGTGCCAGCAGTCGATCCGGGACTAGCGGTACCTCCTACGAGCAGTACTTC
TRBV29-1	TRBJ2-1	TRBD2	NA	CSALGLAGGTEQFF	TGCAGCGCTTTGGGACTAGCGGGAGGTACTGAGCAGTTCTTC
TRBV27	TRBJ2-3	NA	NA	CASSYSARDTQYF	TGTGCCAGCAGTTATTCAGCGAGAGATACGCAGTATTTT
TRBV2	TRBJ2-3	NA	NA	CASIESPTQYF	TGTGCCAGCATTGAAAGCCCCACGCAGTATTTT
TRBV18	TRBJ2-7	NA	NA	CASSPTSGGSYEQYF	TGTGCCAGCTCACCCACTTCCGGGGGCTCCTACGAGCAGTACTTC
TRBV28	TRBJ1-5	NA	NA	CASNSLAGVDQPQHF	TGTGCCAGCAACTCCCTGGCCGGGGTAGATCAGCCCCAGCATTTT
TRBV12-5	TRBJ2-3	NA	NA	CASGQGQPITDTQYF	TGTGCTAGTGGCCAAGGACAGCCTATCACAGATACGCAGTATTTT
TRBV7-9	TRBJ2-1	TRBD2	NA	CASSARRTSGRANEQFF	TGTGCCAGCAGCGCTAGGCGGACTAGCGGGAGGGCAAATGAGCAGTTCTTC
TRBV19	TRBJ1-4	NA	NA	CASSAPGPEKLFF	TGTGCCAGTAGTGCCCCAGGGCCTGAAAAACTGTTTTTT
TRBV19	TRBJ2-1	TRBD1	NA	CASSPRRQGAFNEQFF	TGTGCCAGTAGTCCCCGTCGACAGGGGGCCTTCAATGAGCAGTTCTTC
TRBV30	TRBJ1-4	NA	NA	CAWSPEGWRDRGKLFF	TGTGCCTGGAGTCCAGAAGGTTGGAGGGATCGAGGAAAACTGTTTTTT
TRBV10-3	TRBJ2-1	NA	NA	CAISDGRANYNEQFF	TGTGCCATCAGTGATGGCAGGGCGAACTACAATGAGCAGTTCTTC
TRBV7-3	TRBJ2-1	NA	NA	CASSLDRGTYNEQFF	TGTGCCAGCAGCCTGGACAGAGGTACCTACAATGAGCAGTTCTTC
TRBV2	TRBJ1-1	TRBD1	NA	CASSEWAGTVEAFF	TGTGCCAGCAGTGAATGGGCTGGGACAGTTGAAGCTTTCTTT
TRBV30	TRBJ1-3	NA	NA	CAWRAGQASGNTIYF	TGTGCCTGGAGGGCGGGGCAAGCCTCTGGAAACACCATATATTTT
TRBV30	TRBJ2-3	TRBD2	NA	CALTGTSGTDTQYF	TGTGCCTTGACCGGGACTAGCGGCACAGATACGCAGTATTTT
TRBV5-4	TRBJ2-5	TRBD1	NA	CASSSEGQGWRETQYF	TGTGCCAGCAGCTCCGAGGGACAGGGCTGGCGAGAGACCCAGTACTTC
TRBV7-9	TRBJ1-2	NA	NA	CASSPSGLGGYTF	TGTGCCAGCAGCCCGTCAGGGTTGGGTGGCTACACCTTC
TRBV18	TRBJ1-1	NA	NA	CASSPQDSQMNTEAFF	TGTGCCAGCTCACCGCAGGACAGCCAAATGAACACTGAAGCTTTCTTT
TRBV6-5	TRBJ1-5	TRBD1	few	CASSKNRGQPQHF	TGTGCCAGCAGTAAGAACAGGGGACAGCCCCAGCATTTT
TRBV15	TRBJ2-1	TRBD2	NA	CATSRGPSAGGPSSYNEQFF	TGTGCCACCAGCAGAGGCCCATCAGCGGGAGGACCCAGCTCCTACAATGAGCAGTTCTTC
TRBV5-1	TRBJ2-5	NA	NA	CASSLAPGSRFQETQYF	TGCGCCAGCAGCTTGGCCCCGGGGAGCAGATTCCAAGAGACCCAGTACTTC
TRBV27	TRBJ1-1	NA	NA	CASSLYKGGEDTEAFF	TGTGCCAGCAGTTTATACAAGGGAGGAGAGGACACTGAAGCTTTCTTT
TRBV5-6	TRBJ1-5	NA	few	CASSSVRGDQPQHF	TGTGCCAGCAGCTCCGTTCGGGGTGATCAGCCCCAGCATTTT
TRBV12-1	TRBJ2-1	NA	few	CASREFRFDEQFF	TGTGCCAGTAGAGAATTTAGATTCGATGAGCAGTTCTTC
TRBV18	TRBJ2-5	NA	NA	CASSLNQGAGETQYF	TGTGCCAGCTCACTAAATCAAGGGGCTGGGGAGACCCAGTACTTC
TRBV10-3	TRBJ1-1	NA	NA	CAISDREGSTEAFF	TGTGCCATCAGTGACAGGGAGGGGAGCACTGAAGCTTTCTTT
TRBV5-1	TRBJ2-1	NA	NA	CASIDTTGAGNEQFF	TGCGCCAGCATCGATACCACTGGGGCCGGCAATGAGCAGTTCTTC
TRBV19	TRBJ2-2	TRBD2	NA	CASSIRAGGYTGELFF	TGTGCCAGTAGTATTAGGGCGGGAGGGTACACCGGGGAGCTGTTTTTT